This T cell receptor (beta chain) was obtained from a study of molecular identifiers for immune sequencing clone quantification. Across the study: RNA, taken in replicates from approximately 20,000 or 100,000 naive CD8 cells, was split five ways, with four sequenced.

This clonotype has ten or more counts. From germline, CDR1 is SGDLS and CDR2 YYNGEE. The CDR3 length is 13 residues. V gave up 3 bases and J gave up 11 bases, with 12 bases separating them. It was with previously described methods and listed TCR primers that bulk TCR libraries were made. TCRdb ran MiXCR on the PCR reads and lists one entry per CDR3 protein. In the table there are over 60,000 distinct CDR3 sequences, around a fifth of which are singletons. With RNA at 10%, 30% or 50%, naive CD8 libraries came from around 20,000 to 990,000 sorted cells. The TCR was taken from a human donor in good health. Some libraries in this study had Jurkat cell RNA spiked in. Source material: naive CD8+ T cells from blood, with Jurkat cell RNA spiked in. Subset of the sample: FACS-sorted CD8+CD4-CCR7+CD45RA+ naive T cells. V gene TRBV9 combines with J gene TRBJ1-6; D possibly corresponds to TRBD1 (5 bases). The CDR3 here is CASSAGGVAPLHF. CDR3 nucleotides: TGTGCCAGCAGCGCCGGGGGGGTGGCACCCCTCCACTTT.